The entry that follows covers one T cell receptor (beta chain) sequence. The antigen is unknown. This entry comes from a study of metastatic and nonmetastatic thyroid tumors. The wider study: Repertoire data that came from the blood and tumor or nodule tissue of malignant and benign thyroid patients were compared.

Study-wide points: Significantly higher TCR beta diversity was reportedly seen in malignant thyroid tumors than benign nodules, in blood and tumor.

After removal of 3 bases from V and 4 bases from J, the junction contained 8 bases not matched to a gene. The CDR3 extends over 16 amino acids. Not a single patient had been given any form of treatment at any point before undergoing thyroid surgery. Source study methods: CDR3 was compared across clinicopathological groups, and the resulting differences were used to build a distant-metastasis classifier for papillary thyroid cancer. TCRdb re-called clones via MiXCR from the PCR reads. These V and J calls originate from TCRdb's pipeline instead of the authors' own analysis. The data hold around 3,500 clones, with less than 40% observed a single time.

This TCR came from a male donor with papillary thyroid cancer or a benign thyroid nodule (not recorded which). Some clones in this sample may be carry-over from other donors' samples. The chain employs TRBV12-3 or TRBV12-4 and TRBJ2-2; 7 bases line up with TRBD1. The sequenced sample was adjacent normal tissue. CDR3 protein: CASSLVLPGGTGELFF. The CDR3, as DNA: TGTGCCAGCAGTTTGGTACTGCCAGGGGGCACCGGGGAGCTGTTTTTT.